This T cell receptor beta chain originates from a study of CD8 T cells in ankylosing spondylitis (TCRdb year 2017). Context from the whole study: T cell receptor beta repertoires were profiled in healthy donors and ankylosing spondylitis patients so that disease-linked TCR variants could be found. Peripheral blood was sampled, and synovial fluid was also collected from ankylosing spondylitis patients. In total, the full study cohort was made up of 85 to 140 healthy donors and 25 to 30 ankylosing spondylitis patients.

Based on the germline V gene, the CDR1 and CDR2 sequences are SGDLS and YYNGEE. V is reduced by 0 bases and J by 8 bases, leaving a spacing of 6 bases between them. Counted from cysteine to phenylalanine, this CDR3 has 12 amino acids. The CDR3 DNA has 36 bases and is translated from base 1. For sequencing, an Illumina HiSeq 2500 was employed. Quantitative 5'-RACE with molecular barcodes was the method used to prepare the TCR beta libraries. In the authors' own workflow: A new computational method based on a probabilistic model of VDJ rearrangement was used to identify disease-linked TCR variants. TCRdb passed the public sequencing reads through fastp at Q25 and MiXCR, retaining productive beta sequences. Each entry merges the rows of one CDR3 protein and shows their most common DNA and genes. The V and J calls, along with clone size, are taken from TCRdb and not from the paper's own processing. Recorded for this sample are 150,000 to 200,000 distinct CDR3 sequences; 9.8% of them occurred a single time. The ten top clones hold over 13% of the sample.

This clonotype was seen a few times. It has no known antigen specificity. No much larger clone is present one base from it, and per-base qualities are unavailable. Study-wide conclusions, independent of this receptor: In peripheral blood, the disease-linked clones were found at relatively low frequencies and had a CD8+ phenotype. Some TCR beta motif variants had previously been reported in synovial fluid and blood of reactive arthritis patients, which suggested common disease-initiation mechanisms. A TCR beta motif of roughly 8 highly homologous amino acid variants appeared characteristic of blood from ankylosing spondylitis patients. The disease-linked clones were reported to be significantly enriched in matched synovial fluid samples from ankylosing spondylitis patients.

Sequenced material: blood, either unsorted or a sorted T cell fraction (not recorded which). The chain is made from TRBV9 and TRBJ2-1; the D gene assignment is ambiguous. The TCR was taken from a female donor with ankylosing spondylitis or in good health (not recorded which). The DNA sequence reads TGTGCCAGCAGCGTAGGGGTCGATGAGCAGTTCTTC. The encoded protein is CASSVGVDEQFF.